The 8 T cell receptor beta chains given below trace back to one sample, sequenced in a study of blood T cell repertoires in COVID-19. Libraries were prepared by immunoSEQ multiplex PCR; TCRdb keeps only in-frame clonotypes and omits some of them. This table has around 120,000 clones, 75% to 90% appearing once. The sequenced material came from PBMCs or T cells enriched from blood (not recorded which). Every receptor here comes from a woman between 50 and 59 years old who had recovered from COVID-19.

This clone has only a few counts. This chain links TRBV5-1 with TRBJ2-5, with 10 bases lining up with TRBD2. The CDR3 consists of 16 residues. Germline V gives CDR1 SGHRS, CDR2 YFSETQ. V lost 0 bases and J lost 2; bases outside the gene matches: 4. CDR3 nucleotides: TGCGCCAGCAGCTTGGGATCTAGCGGGGGACAAGAGACCCAGTACTTC. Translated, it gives CASSLGSSGGQETQYF.

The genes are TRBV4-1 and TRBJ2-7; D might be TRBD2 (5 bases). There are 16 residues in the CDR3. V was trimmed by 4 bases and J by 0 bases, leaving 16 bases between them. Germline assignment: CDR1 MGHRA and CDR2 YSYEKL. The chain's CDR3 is CASSPGIRDYSYEQYF. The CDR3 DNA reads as TGCGCCAGCAGCCCGGGGATAAGGGATTACTCCTACGAGCAGTACTTC.

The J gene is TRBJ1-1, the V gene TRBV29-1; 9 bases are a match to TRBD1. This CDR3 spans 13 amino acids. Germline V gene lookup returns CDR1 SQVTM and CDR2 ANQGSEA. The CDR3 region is CTTGQGLNTEAFF. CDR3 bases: TGCACCACGGGACAGGGATTAAACACTGAAGCTTTCTTT.

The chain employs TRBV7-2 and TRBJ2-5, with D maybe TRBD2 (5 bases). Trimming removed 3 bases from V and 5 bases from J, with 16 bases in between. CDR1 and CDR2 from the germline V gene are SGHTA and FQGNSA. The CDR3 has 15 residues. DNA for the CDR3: TGTGCCAGCAGCTTTCTTGTGGGGAGAGGCGAGACCCAGTACTTC. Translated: CASSFLVGRGETQYF.

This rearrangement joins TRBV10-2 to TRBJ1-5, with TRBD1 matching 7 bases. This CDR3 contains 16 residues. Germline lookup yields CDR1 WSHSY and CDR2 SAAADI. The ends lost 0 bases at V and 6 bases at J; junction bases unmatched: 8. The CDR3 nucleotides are TGCGCCAGCAGTGAGTCGAATCTGCAGGGGGGTCAGCCCCAGCATTTT. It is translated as CASSESNLQGGQPQHF.

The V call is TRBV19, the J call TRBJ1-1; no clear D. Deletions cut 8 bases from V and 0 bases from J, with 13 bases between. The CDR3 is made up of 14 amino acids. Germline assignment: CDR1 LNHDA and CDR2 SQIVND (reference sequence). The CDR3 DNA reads TGTGCCAGTGCGGAGACCCTCATGAACACTGAAGCTTTCTTT. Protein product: CASAETLMNTEAFF.

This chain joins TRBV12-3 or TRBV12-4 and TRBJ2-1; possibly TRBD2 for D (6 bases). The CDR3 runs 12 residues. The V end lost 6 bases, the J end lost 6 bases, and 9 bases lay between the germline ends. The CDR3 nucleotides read TGTGCCAGCAGGGACGGGGGCAATGAGCAGTTCTTC. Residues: CASRDGGNEQFF.

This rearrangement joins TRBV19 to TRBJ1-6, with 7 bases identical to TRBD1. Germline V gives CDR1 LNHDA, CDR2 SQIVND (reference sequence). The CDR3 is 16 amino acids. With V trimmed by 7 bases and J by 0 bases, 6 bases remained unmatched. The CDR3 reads CASTGQASSYNSPLHF. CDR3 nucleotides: TGTGCCAGTACCGGACAGGCGAGCTCCTATAATTCACCCCTCCACTTT.